This T cell receptor (beta chain) derives from a study of cytomegalovirus exposure and HLA in healthy donors. Study details: The Caucasian-associated ancestry cluster held about 80% of more than 350 genotyped donors.

A note on this clone: Its antigen is still unknown.

Germline values: CDR1 SGHKS, CDR2 YYEKEE (reference sequence). The CDR3 covers 12 residues. The V and J ends lost 5 bases and 5 bases respectively, with 11 bases between them. The PCR was carried out with 60 Vbeta primers and 13 Jbeta primers. Repertoires were generated with immunoSEQ multiplex PCR, while TCRdb's copy carries only in-frame clones and drops some. Of about 150,000 clones listed, roughly three quarters are singletons. The study's findings and limits: In an earlier analysis, productive rearrangement rates for most beta V segments clustered near 87% or 30%. In a later analysis, at a false discovery rate of 0.05, 16,951 TCR beta sequences matched HLA alleles. Reports indicated that the classifier achieved high specificity and sensitivity in diagnosing cytomegalovirus status.

This TCR came from a male donor in good health and CMV-seronegative. The material sequenced was PBMCs. The rearrangement joins TRBV5-5 to TRBJ2-7; D may be TRBD1 (6 bases). The DNA of the CDR3 is TGTGCCAGCAGATTACAGGGTAACGAGCAGTACTTC. This sequence encodes CASRLQGNEQYF.